The sequence of this T cell receptor beta chain was determined in a study of cytomegalovirus exposure and HLA in healthy donors. Study-wide points: The authors listed 164 TCR beta chains as cytomegalovirus-associated. Earlier analysis yielded a pattern in which most TCR beta V segments were productive about 87% or about 30% of the time. Most likely, a cluster of highly shared sequence variants arose as a sequencing artifact.

The PCR had 60 Vbeta and 13 Jbeta primers. Clones were sequenced by immunoSEQ multiplex PCR, and TCRdb holds only the in-frame ones, with some missing. The data show about 130,000 clones, with around 82% seen just once and around 1.2% held by the top ten. This clone was detected only a few times. Its cognate antigen is unknown. This CDR3 comprises 14 residues. Trimming left V 3 bases short and J 0 bases short, with 6 bases between. CDR1 KGHSH and CDR2 LQKENI come from the germline V gene. This TCR derives from a man between 50 and 59 years old in good health and CMV-seronegative. The sample consisted of PBMCs. The V call is TRBV18, the J call TRBJ1-5; D is unclear. The CDR3 sequence is CASSPSDSNQPQHF. For the CDR3, the DNA is TGTGCCAGCTCACCGAGCGATAGCAATCAGCCCCAGCATTTT. The whole variable domain, filled in from reference TRBV18 and TRBJ1-5, reads NAGVMQNPRHLVRRRGQEARLRCSPMKGHSHVYWYRQLPEEGLKFMVYLQKENIIDESGMPKERFSAEFPKEGPSILRIQQVVRGDSAAYFCASSPSDSNQPQHFGDGTRLSIL.